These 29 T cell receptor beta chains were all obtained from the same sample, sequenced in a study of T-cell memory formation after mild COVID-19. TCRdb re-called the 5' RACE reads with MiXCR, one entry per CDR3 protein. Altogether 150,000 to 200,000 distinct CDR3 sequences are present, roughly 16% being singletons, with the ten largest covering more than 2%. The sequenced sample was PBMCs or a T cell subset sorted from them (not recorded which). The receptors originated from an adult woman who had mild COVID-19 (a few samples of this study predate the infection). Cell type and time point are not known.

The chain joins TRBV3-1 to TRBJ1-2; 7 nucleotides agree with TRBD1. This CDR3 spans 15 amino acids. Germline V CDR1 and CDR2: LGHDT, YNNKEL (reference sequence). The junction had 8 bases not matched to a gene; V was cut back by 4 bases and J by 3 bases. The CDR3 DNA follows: TGTGCCAGCAGCCCCCGGGGGGACAGAGACTATGGCTACACCTTC. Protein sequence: CASSPRGDRDYGYTF.

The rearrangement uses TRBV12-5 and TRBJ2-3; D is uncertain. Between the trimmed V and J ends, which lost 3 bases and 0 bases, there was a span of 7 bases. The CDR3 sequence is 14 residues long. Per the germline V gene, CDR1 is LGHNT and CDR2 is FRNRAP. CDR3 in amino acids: CASGLSISTDTQYF. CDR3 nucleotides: TGTGCTAGTGGTTTATCTATTAGCACAGATACGCAGTATTTT.

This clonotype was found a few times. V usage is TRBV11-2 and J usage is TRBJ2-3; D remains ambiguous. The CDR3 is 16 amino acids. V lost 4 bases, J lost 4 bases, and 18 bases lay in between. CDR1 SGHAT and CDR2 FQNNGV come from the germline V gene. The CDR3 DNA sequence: TGTGCCAGCAGCTACCTCGAGAGGTCCGGAGCAGATACGCAGTATTTT. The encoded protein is CASSYLERSGADTQYF.

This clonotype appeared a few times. CDR3 DNA sequence: TGCGCCAGCAGCTCCCTTCGTTCCAGAATCAACACTGAAGCTTTCTTT. It yields the protein CASSSLRSRINTEAFF. The rearrangement links TRBV5-1 to TRBJ1-1; unclear D gene. The CDR3 is 16 residues long. Germline loops: CDR1 SGHRS, CDR2 YFSETQ. V lost 3 bases to trimming and J lost 2 bases, with 17 bases between them.

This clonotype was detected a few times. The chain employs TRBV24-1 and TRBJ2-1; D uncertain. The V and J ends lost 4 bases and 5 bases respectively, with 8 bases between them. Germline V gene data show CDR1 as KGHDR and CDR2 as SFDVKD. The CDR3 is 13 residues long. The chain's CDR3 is CATSEGSNNEQFF. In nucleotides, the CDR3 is TGTGCCACCAGTGAGGGTAGCAACAATGAGCAGTTCTTC.

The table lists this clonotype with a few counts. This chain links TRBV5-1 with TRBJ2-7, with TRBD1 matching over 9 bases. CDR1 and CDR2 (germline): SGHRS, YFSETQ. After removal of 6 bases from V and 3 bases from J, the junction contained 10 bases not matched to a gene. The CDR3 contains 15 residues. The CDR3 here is CASTPQTGGSYEQYF. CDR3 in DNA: TGCGCCAGCACGCCCCAGACAGGGGGAAGCTACGAGCAGTACTTC.

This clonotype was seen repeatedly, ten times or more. In DNA, the CDR3 is TGTGCCAGCAGCTTAAGAGAAGTCCTCCTAGGCGGGGAGACCCAGTACTTC. This translates into CASSLREVLLGGETQYF. The chain has TRBV7-9 and TRBJ2-5; possibly TRBD2 for D (5 bases). V lost 2 bases, J lost 5 bases, and 21 bases lay in between. The CDR3 contains 17 residues. Per the germline V gene, CDR1 is SEHNR and CDR2 is FQNEAQ (reference sequence).

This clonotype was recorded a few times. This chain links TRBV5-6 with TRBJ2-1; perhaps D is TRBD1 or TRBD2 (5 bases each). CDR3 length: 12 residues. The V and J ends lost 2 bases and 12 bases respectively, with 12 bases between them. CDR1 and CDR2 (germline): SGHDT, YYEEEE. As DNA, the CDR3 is TGTGCCAGCAGCTTATTGGGGACGCGGCAGTTCTTC. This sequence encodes CASSLLGTRQFF.

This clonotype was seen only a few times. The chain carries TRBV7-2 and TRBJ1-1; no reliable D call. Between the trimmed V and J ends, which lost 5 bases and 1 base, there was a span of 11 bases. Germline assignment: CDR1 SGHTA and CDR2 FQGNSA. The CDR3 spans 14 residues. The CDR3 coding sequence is TGTGCCAGCAGCAACAACTGGGGGAACACTGAAGCTTTCTTT. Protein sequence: CASSNNWGNTEAFF. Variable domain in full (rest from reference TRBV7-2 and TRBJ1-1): GAGVSQSPSNKVTEKGKDVELRCDPISGHTALYWYRQSLGQGLEFLIYFQGNSAPDKSGLPSDRFSAERTGGSVSTLTIQRTQQEDSAVYLCASSNNWGNTEAFFGQGTRLTVV.

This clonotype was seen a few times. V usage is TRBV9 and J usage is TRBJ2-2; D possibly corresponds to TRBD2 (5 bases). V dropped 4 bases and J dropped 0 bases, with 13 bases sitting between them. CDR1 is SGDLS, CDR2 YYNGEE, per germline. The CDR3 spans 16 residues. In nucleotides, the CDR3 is TGTGCCAGCAGCCCCGTGAGCGGATCGAACACCGGGGAGCTGTTTTTT. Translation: CASSPVSGSNTGELFF.

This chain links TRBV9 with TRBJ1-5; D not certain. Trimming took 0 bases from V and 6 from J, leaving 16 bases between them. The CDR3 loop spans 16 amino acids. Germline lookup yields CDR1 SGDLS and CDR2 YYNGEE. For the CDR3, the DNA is TGTGCCAGCAGCGTAGGGGATGGACTATGGGGTCAGCCCCAGCATTTT. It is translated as CASSVGDGLWGQPQHF.

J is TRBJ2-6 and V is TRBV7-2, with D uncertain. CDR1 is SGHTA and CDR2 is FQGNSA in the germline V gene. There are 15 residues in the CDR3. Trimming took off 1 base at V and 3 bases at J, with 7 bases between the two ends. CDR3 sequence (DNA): TGTGCCAGCAGCTTAGTTGCCCTTGGGGCCAACGTCCTGACTTTC. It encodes CASSLVALGANVLTF.

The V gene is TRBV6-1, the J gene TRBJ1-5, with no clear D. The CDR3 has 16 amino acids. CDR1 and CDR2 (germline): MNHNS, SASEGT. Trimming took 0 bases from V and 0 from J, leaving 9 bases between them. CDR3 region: CASSEALYVSNQPQHF. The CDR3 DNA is TGTGCCAGCAGTGAAGCGTTGTACGTTAGCAATCAGCCCCAGCATTTT.

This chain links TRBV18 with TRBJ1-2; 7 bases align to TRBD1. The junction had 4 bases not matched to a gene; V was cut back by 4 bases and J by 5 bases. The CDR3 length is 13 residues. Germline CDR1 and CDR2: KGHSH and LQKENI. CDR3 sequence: CASSQTGEYGYTF. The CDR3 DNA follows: TGTGCCAGCTCACAAACAGGGGAATATGGCTACACCTTC.

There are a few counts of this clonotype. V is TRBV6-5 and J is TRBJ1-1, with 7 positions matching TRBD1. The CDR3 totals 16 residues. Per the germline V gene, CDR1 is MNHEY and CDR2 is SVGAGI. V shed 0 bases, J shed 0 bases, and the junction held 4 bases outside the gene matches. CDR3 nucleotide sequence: TGTGCCAGCAGTTACTCGAACAGGGGTATGAACACTGAAGCTTTCTTT. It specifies CASSYSNRGMNTEAFF.

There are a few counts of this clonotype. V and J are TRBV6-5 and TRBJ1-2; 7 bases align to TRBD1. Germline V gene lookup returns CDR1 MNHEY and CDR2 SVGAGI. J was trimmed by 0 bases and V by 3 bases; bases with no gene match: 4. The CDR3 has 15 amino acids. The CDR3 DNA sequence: TGTGCCAGCAGTTATACGACAGGGACTAACTATGGCTACACCTTC. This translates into CASSYTTGTNYGYTF.

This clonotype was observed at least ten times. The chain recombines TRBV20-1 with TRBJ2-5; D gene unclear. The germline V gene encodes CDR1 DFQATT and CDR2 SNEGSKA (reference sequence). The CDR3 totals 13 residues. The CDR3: CSIVRPAGETQYF. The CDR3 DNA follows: TGCAGCATTGTCCGGCCAGCCGGGGAGACCCAGTACTTC.

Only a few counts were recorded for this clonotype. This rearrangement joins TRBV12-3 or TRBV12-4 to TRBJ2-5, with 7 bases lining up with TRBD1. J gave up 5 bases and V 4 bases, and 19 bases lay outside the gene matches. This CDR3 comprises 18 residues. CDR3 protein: CASSYDPGTVGARETQYF. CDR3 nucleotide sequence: TGTGCCAGCAGTTACGATCCCGGGACAGTAGGAGCCCGGGAGACCCAGTACTTC.

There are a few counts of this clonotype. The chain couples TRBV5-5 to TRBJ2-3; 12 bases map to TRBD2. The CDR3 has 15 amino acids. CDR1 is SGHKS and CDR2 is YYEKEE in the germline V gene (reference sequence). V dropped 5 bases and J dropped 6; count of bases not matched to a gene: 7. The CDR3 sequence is CASRSLAGGADTQYF. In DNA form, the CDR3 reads TGTGCCAGCAGATCACTAGCGGGAGGTGCGGATACGCAGTATTTT.

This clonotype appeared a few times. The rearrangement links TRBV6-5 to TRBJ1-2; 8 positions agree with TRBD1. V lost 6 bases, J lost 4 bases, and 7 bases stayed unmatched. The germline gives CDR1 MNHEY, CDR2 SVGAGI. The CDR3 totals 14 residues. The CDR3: CASRHRTGSYGYTF. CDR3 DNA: TGTGCCAGCAGACACCGGACAGGGAGCTATGGCTACACCTTC.

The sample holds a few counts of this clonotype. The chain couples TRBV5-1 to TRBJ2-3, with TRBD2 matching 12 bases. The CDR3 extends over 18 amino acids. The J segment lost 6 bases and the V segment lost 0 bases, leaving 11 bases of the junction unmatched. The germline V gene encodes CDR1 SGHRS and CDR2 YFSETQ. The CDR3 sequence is CASSLAGASGGAMDTQYF. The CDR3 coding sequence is TGCGCCAGCAGCTTGGCCGGGGCTAGCGGGGGGGCTATGGATACGCAGTATTTT.

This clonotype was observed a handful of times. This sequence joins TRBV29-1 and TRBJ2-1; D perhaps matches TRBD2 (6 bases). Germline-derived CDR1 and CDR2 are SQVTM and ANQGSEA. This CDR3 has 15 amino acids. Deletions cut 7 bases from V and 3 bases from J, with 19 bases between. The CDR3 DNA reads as TGCAGCGCCCGAAGGGAGGTAGGCGGCTACAATGAGCAGTTCTTC. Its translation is CSARREVGGYNEQFF.

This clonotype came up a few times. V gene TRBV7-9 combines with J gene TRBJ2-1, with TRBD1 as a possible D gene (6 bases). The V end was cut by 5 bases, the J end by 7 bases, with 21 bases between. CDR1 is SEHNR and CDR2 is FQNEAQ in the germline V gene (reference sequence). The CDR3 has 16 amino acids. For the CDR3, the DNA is TGTGCCAGCAGCCGTGGCGGGCAGGGGAACCCGAATGAGCAGTTCTTC. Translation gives CASSRGGQGNPNEQFF.

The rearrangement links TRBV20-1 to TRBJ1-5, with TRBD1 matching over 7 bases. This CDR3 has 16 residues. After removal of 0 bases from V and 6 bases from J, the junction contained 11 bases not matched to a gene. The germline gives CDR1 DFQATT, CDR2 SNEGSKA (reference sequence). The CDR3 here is CSARDPGKGAGQPQHF. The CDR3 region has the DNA TGCAGTGCTAGAGATCCGGGTAAGGGGGCCGGTCAGCCCCAGCATTTT.

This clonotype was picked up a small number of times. The CDR3 protein is CSGRTGGVEKLFF. The CDR3 DNA sequence: TGCAGCGGCCGGACAGGGGGCGTTGAAAAACTGTTTTTT. This rearrangement joins TRBV29-1 to TRBJ1-4, with 11 nucleotides matching TRBD1. The CDR3 runs to 13 residues. Losses at the gene ends were 7 bases for V and 7 bases for J; bases not matched to a gene: 5. The germline V gene has CDR1 SQVTM and CDR2 ANQGSEA. The full variable domain, in which reference TRBV29-1 and TRBJ1-4 provide the parts outside the CDR3, is SAVISQKPSRDICQRGTSLTIQCQVDSQVTMMFWYRQQPGQSLTLIATANQGSEATYESGFVIDKFPISRPNLTFSTLTVSNMSPEDSSIYLCSGRTGGVEKLFFGSGTQLSVL.

The CDR3 protein is CASRLGGRQFF. The CDR3 DNA is TGTGCCAGCAGGCTAGGCGGGAGACAGTTCTTC. This chain links TRBV6-2 or TRBV6-3 with TRBJ2-1; TRBD2 agrees at 7 bases. In germline, CDR1 is MNHEY, CDR2 SVGEGT. J lost 13 bases, V lost 6 bases, and 6 bases had no gene match. The CDR3 length is 11 residues.

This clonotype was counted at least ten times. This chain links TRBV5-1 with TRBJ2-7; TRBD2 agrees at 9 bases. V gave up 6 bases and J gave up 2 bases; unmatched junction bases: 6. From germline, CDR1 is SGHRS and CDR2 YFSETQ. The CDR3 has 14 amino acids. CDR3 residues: CASKPAGGAYEQYF. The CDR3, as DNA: TGCGCCAGCAAACCAGCGGGGGGTGCCTACGAGCAGTACTTC. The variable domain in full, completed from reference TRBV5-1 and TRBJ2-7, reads KAGVTQTPRYLIKTRGQQVTLSCSPISGHRSVSWYQQTPGQGLQFLFEYFSETQRNKGNFPGRFSGRQFSNSRSEMNVSTLELGDSALYLCASKPAGGAYEQYFGPGTRLTVT.

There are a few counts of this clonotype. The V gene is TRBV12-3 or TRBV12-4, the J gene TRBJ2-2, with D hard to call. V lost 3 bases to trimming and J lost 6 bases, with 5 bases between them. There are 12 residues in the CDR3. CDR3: CASSFRPGELFF. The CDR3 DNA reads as TGTGCCAGCAGTTTTCGGCCCGGGGAGCTGTTTTTT.

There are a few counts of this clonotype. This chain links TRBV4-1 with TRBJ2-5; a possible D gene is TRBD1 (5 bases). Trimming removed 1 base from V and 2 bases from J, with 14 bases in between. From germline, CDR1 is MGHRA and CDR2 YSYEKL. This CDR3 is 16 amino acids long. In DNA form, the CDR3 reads TGCGCCAGCAGCCAAGCCCCCGCAGGGCAACAAGAGACCCAGTACTTC. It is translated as CASSQAPAGQQETQYF.